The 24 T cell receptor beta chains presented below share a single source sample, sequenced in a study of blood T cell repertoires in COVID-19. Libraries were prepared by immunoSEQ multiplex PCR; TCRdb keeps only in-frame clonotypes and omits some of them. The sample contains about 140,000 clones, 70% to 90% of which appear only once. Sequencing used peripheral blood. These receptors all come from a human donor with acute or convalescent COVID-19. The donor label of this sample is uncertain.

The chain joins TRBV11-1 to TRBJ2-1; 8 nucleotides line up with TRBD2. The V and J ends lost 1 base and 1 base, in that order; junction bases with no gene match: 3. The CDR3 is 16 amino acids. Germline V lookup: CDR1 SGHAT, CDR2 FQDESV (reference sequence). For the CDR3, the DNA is TGTGCCAGCAGCTTAGGGGGGACTAGTTCCTACAATGAGCAGTTCTTC. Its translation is CASSLGGTSSYNEQFF.

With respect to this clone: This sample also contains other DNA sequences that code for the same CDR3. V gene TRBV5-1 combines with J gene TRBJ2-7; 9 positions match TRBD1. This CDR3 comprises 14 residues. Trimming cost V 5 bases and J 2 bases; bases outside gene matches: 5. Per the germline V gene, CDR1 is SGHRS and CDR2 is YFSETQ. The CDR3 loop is CASRRGTGTYEQYF. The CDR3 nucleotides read TGCGCCAGCAGACGCGGGACAGGGACCTACGAGCAGTACTTC.

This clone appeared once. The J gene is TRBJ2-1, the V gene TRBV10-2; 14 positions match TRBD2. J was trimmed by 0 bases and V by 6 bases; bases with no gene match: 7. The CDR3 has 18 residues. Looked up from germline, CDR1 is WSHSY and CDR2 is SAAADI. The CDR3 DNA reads TGCGCCAGCAGACCGGGACTAGCGGGGGACTACTCCTACAATGAGCAGTTCTTC. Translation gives CASRPGLAGDYSYNEQFF.

The CDR3 nucleotides read TGTGCCAGCAGTCCAGGTTTGGGTTTTAGCGGCACAGATACGCAGTATTTT. Amino acids: CASSPGLGFSGTDTQYF. The chain recombines TRBV6-6 with TRBJ2-3, with D tentatively TRBD2 (5 bases). The ends were cut back, 5 bases at V and 1 base at J, with 19 bases in the middle. This CDR3 spans 17 amino acids. The germline V gene has CDR1 MNHNY and CDR2 SVGAGI (reference sequence).

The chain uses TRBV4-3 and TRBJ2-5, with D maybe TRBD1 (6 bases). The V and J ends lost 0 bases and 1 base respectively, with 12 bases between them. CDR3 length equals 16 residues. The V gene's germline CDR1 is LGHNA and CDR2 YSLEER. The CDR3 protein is CASSQDLQGSQETQYF. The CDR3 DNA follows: TGCGCCAGCAGCCAAGATCTACAGGGAAGCCAAGAGACCCAGTACTTC.

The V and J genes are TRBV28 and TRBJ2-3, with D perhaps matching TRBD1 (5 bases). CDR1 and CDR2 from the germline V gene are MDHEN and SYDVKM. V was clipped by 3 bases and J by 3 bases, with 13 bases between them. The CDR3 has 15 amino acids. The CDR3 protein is CASSFRGRATDTQYF. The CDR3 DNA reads TGTGCCAGCAGTTTTCGCGGCAGGGCTACAGATACGCAGTATTTT.

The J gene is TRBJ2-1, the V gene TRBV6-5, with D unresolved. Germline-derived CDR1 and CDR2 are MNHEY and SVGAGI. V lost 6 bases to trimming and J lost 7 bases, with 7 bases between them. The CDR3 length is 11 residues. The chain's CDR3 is CASRRINEQFF. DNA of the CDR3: TGTGCCAGCAGGCGGATAAATGAGCAGTTCTTC.

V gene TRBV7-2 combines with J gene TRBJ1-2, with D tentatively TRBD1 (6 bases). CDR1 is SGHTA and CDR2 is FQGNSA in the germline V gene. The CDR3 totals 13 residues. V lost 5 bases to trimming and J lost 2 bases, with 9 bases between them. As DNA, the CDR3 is TGTGCCAGCAGCCAAGGACAGAACTATGGCTACACCTTC. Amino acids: CASSQGQNYGYTF.

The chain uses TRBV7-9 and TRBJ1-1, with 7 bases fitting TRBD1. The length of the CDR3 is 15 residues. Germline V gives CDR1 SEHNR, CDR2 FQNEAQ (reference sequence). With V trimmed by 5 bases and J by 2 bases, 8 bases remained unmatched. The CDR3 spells CASSPQGRINTEAFF. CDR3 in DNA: TGTGCCAGCAGCCCACAGGGGAGGATCAACACTGAAGCTTTCTTT.

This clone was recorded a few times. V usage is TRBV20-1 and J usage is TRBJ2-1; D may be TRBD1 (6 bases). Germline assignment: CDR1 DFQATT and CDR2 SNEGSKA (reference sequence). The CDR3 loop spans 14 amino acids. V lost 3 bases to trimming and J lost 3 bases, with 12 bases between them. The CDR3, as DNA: TGCAGTGCTAGTTTGGACAGTAACTACAATGAGCAGTTCTTC. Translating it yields CSASLDSNYNEQFF.

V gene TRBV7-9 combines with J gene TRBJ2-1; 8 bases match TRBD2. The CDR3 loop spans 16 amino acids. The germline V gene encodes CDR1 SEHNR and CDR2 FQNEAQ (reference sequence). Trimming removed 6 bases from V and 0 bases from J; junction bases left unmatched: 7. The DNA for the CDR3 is TGTGCCAGCAGATTAACTAGCGGAGTCTCCTACAATGAGCAGTTCTTC. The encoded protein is CASRLTSGVSYNEQFF. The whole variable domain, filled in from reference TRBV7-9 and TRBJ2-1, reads DTGVSQNPRHKITKRGQNVTFRCDPISEHNRLYWYRQTLGQGPEFLTYFQNEAQLEKSRLLSDRFSAERPKGSFSTLEIQRTEQGDSAMYLCASRLTSGVSYNEQFFGPGTRLTVL.

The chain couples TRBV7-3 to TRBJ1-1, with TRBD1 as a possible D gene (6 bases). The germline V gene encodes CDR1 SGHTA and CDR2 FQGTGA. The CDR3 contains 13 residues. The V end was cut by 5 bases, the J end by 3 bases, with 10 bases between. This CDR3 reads CASSRQADTEAFF. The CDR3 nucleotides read TGTGCCAGCAGCCGACAGGCCGACACTGAAGCTTTCTTT.

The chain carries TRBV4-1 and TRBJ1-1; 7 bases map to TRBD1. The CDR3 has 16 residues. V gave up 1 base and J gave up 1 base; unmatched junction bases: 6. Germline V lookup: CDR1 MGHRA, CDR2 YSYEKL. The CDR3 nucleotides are TGCGCCAGCAGCCAAGCCGTGACAGGGACGAACACTGAAGCTTTCTTT. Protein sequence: CASSQAVTGTNTEAFF.

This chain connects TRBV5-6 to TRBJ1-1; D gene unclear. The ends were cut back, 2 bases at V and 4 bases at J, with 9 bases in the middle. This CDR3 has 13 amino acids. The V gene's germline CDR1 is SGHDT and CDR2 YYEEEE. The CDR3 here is CASSLSYSTEAFF. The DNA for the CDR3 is TGTGCCAGCAGCTTATCGTACAGCACTGAAGCTTTCTTT.

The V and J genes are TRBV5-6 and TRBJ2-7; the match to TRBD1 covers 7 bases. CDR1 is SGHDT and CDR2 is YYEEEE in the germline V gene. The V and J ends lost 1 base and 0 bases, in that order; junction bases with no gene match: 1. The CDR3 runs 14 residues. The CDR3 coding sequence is TGTGCCAGCAGCTTGAGGGGGCCCTCCTACGAGCAGTACTTC. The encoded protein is CASSLRGPSYEQYF.

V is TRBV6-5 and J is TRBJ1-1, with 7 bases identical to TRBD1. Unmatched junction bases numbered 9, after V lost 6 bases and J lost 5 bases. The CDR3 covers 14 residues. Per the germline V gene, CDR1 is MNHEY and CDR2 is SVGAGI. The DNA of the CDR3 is TGTGCCAGCAGCCTGACAGGGCAAGGGACTGAAGCTTTCTTT. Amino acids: CASSLTGQGTEAFF.

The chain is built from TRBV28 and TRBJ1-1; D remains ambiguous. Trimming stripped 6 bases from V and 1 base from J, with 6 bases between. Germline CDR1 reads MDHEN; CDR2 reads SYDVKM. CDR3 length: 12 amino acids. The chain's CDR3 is CASSLPNTEAFF. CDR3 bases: TGTGCCAGCAGCCTACCGAACACTGAAGCTTTCTTT.

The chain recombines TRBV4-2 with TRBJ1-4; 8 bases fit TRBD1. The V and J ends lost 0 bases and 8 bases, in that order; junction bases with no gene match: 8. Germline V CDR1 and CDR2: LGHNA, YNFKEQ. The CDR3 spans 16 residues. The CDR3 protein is CASSQEAAGGKEKLFF. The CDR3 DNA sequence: TGTGCCAGCAGCCAAGAAGCTGCAGGGGGCAAGGAAAAACTGTTTTTT.

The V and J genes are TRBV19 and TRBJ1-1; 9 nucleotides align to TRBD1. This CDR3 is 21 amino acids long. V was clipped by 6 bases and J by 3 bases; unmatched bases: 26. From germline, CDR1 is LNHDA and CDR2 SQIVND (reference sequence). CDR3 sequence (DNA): TGTGCCAGTAGACCGACATGGGTGGGACAGGGTTACAGCGGGCGGGACACTGAAGCTTTCTTT. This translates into CASRPTWVGQGYSGRDTEAFF.

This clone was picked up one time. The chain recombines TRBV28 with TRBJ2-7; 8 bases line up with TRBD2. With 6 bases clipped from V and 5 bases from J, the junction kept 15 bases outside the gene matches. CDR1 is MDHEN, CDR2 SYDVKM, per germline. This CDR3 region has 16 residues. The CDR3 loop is CASSRRTSGRANEQYV. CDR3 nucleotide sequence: TGTGCCAGCAGCCGCCGCACTAGCGGTCGTGCCAACGAGCAGTACGTC.

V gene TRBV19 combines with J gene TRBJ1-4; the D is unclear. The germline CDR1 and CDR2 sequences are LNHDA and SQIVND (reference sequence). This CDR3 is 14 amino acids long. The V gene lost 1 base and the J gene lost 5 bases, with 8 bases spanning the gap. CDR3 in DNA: TGTGCCAGTAGTATAGGTACAGCAAATGAAAAACTGTTTTTT. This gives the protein CASSIGTANEKLFF. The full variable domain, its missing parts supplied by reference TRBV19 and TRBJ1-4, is DGGITQSPKYLFRKEGQNVTLSCEQNLNHDAMYWYRQDPGQGLRLIYYSQIVNDFQKGDIAEGYSVSREKKESFPLTVTSAQKNPTAFYLCASSIGTANEKLFFGSGTQLSVL.

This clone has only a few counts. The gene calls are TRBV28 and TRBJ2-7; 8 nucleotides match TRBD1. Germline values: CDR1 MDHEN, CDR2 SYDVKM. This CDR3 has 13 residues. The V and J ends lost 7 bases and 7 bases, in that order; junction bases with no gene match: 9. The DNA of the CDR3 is TGTGCCAGCATACAACAGGGGGATGGGGAGCAGTACTTC. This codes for CASIQQGDGEQYF.

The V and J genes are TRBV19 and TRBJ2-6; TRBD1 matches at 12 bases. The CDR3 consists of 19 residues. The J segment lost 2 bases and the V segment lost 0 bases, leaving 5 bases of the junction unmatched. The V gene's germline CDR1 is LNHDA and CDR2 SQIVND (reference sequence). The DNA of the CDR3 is TGTGCCAGTAGTATAGAGGGGGGACAGGGGGCGGCTGGGGCCAACGTCCTGACTTTC. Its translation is CASSIEGGQGAAGANVLTF.

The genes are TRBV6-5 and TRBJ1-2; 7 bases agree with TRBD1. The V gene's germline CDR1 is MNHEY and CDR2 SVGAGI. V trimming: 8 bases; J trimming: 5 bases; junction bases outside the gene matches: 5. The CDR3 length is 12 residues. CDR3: CASGSTGYGYTF. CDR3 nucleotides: TGTGCCAGCGGGTCGACAGGGTATGGCTACACCTTC.